A selection of T cell receptor beta chains follows, all from one sample in a study of blood T cell repertoires in COVID-19. Clones were sequenced by immunoSEQ multiplex PCR, and TCRdb holds only the in-frame ones, with some missing. The sample lists 120,000 to 150,000 clones; around four fifths were seen once. Sequencing was carried out using PBMCs or T cells enriched from blood (not recorded which). These receptors were obtained from a woman aged 40-49 years who had recovered from COVID-19. The CDR3 runs from the conserved cysteine through the conserved F or W. A D gene is named only where the DNA matches it firmly. Expanded clones get a size class; other rows say once, few or many, or leave the size out.

v_gene: TRBV19
d_gene: .
j_gene: TRBJ2-3
abundance: .
CDR3nt: TGTGCCAGTAGTAGGGGTTGGAGGGGGCGGAGGGAGACAGATACGCAGTATTTT
CDR3aa: CASSRGWRGRRETDTQYF

v_gene: TRBV12-3/TRBV12-4
d_gene: TRBD1
j_gene: TRBJ2-7
abundance: .
CDR3nt: TGTGCCAGCAGATCGACAGGGGCCTACGAGCAGTACTTC
CDR3aa: CASRSTGAYEQYF

v_gene: TRBV7-8
d_gene: TRBD2
j_gene: TRBJ2-7
abundance: .
CDR3nt: TGTGCCAGCAGCTTAACGGGAGGTTACGAGCAGTACTTC
CDR3aa: CASSLTGGYEQYF

v_gene: TRBV2
d_gene: .
j_gene: TRBJ1-2
abundance: .
CDR3nt: TGTGCCAGCAGTGAATCTCTCTACTATGGCTACACCTTC
CDR3aa: CASSESLYYGYTF

v_gene: TRBV5-8
d_gene: .
j_gene: TRBJ2-7
abundance: .
CDR3nt: TGTGCCAGCAGCTCGCCCGCGCGGGTCAGATCCTACGAGCAGTACTTC
CDR3aa: CASSSPARVRSYEQYF

v_gene: TRBV15
d_gene: .
j_gene: TRBJ1-4
abundance: .
CDR3nt: TGTGCCACCAGCCCCTCGCCAAGACTAGGGGAAAAACTGTTTTTT
CDR3aa: CATSPSPRLGEKLFF

v_gene: TRBV7-9
d_gene: TRBD2
j_gene: TRBJ2-3
abundance: .
CDR3nt: TGTGCCAGCAGCTTAGCCTCAATGGGCGGGAGTACAGATACGCAGTATTTT
CDR3aa: CASSLASMGGSTDTQYF

v_gene: TRBV7-9
d_gene: .
j_gene: TRBJ1-1
abundance: .
CDR3nt: TGTGCCAGCAGCTCTGGTAGGGCGGTTTTGGGCGAGGGCACTGAAGCTTTCTTT
CDR3aa: CASSSGRAVLGEGTEAFF

v_gene: TRBV24-1
d_gene: TRBD2
j_gene: TRBJ2-1
abundance: .
CDR3nt: TGTGCCACCAGCTCTTCCGGGACTAGCTCTTACAATGAGCAGTTCTTC
CDR3aa: CATSSSGTSSYNEQFF

v_gene: TRBV30
d_gene: TRBD1
j_gene: TRBJ1-1
abundance: .
CDR3nt: TGTGCCTGGAGTGGGACAGGGATAACTTTCTTT
CDR3aa: CAWSGTGITFF

v_gene: TRBV5-4
d_gene: .
j_gene: TRBJ2-5
abundance: .
CDR3nt: TGTGCCAGCACCGGGGTCCAAGAGACCCAGTACTTC
CDR3aa: CASTGVQETQYF

v_gene: TRBV30
d_gene: TRBD2
j_gene: TRBJ2-3
abundance: .
CDR3nt: TGTGCCTGGAGTCCCTCGAGTAGCGGGAGGACAGATACGCAGTATTTT
CDR3aa: CAWSPSSSGRTDTQYF

v_gene: TRBV9
d_gene: .
j_gene: TRBJ1-2
abundance: .
CDR3nt: TGTGCCAGCAGCATCGACACCTATGGCTACACCTTC
CDR3aa: CASSIDTYGYTF

v_gene: TRBV29-1
d_gene: .
j_gene: TRBJ2-3
abundance: .
CDR3nt: TGCAGCGCCCGGTTGAGTACAGATACGCAGTATTTT
CDR3aa: CSARLSTDTQYF

v_gene: TRBV5-8
d_gene: TRBD1
j_gene: TRBJ1-2
abundance: .
CDR3nt: TGTGCCAGCGATGAAAAAGGGGGCTTTAACTATGGCTACACCTTC
CDR3aa: CASDEKGGFNYGYTF

v_gene: TRBV7-2
d_gene: .
j_gene: TRBJ2-5
abundance: .
CDR3nt: TGTGCCAGCAGCTTTAGAGGCCAAGAGACCCAGTACTTC
CDR3aa: CASSFRGQETQYF

v_gene: TRBV28
d_gene: .
j_gene: TRBJ1-1
abundance: .
CDR3nt: TGTGCCAGCAGTTCAAACAGGGACCCTGAAGCTTTCTTT
CDR3aa: CASSSNRDPEAFF

v_gene: TRBV19
d_gene: .
j_gene: TRBJ1-4
abundance: .
CDR3nt: TGTGCCAGTAGTTCGTTGGAAAAACTGTTTTTT
CDR3aa: CASSSLEKLFF

v_gene: TRBV5-6
d_gene: TRBD1
j_gene: TRBJ1-2
abundance: .
CDR3nt: TGTGCCAGCAGGGACAGGGGCGGGTATGGCTACACCTTC
CDR3aa: CASRDRGGYGYTF

v_gene: TRBV11-3
d_gene: .
j_gene: TRBJ2-7
abundance: .
CDR3nt: TGTGCCAGCAGCTTAGGGACAAGCGAGCAGTACTTC
CDR3aa: CASSLGTSEQYF

v_gene: TRBV11-3
d_gene: .
j_gene: TRBJ2-5
abundance: .
CDR3nt: TGTGCCAGCAGCCGGGCCGGGGTCGAGACCCAGTACTTC
CDR3aa: CASSRAGVETQYF

v_gene: TRBV5-4
d_gene: TRBD1
j_gene: TRBJ2-7
abundance: .
CDR3nt: TGTGCCAGCAGCCCGGGACAGGGCATAGAGTACGAGCAGTACTTC
CDR3aa: CASSPGQGIEYEQYF

v_gene: TRBV3-1/TRBV3-2
d_gene: TRBD1
j_gene: TRBJ2-7
abundance: .
CDR3nt: TGTGCCAGCAGCCCCGGACAGGCCGAGTCGGGCGAGCAGTACTTC
CDR3aa: CASSPGQAESGEQYF

v_gene: TRBV18
d_gene: .
j_gene: TRBJ2-7
abundance: once
CDR3nt: TGTGCCAGTTGTGGGCAGACCTACGAGCAGTACTTC
CDR3aa: CASCGQTYEQYF

v_gene: TRBV5-1
d_gene: TRBD1
j_gene: TRBJ1-4
abundance: .
CDR3nt: TGCGCCAGCAGCTGGACAGGATTAGTGGCTAATGAAAAACTGTTTTTT
CDR3aa: CASSWTGLVANEKLFF

v_gene: TRBV9
d_gene: .
j_gene: TRBJ1-6
abundance: few
CDR3nt: TGTGCCAGCAGTGGAATGGGCCAAGGTAATTCACCCCTCCACTTT
CDR3aa: CASSGMGQGNSPLHF

v_gene: TRBV11-3
d_gene: TRBD2
j_gene: TRBJ2-1
abundance: .
CDR3nt: TGTGCCAGCAGCCCCCTAGGACTAGAATCGTTCAATGAGCAGTTCTTC
CDR3aa: CASSPLGLESFNEQFF

v_gene: TRBV18
d_gene: .
j_gene: TRBJ1-6
abundance: once
CDR3nt: TGTGCCAGCTCACCACCGGGTAGCAGGGCTAATTCACCCCTCCACTTT
CDR3aa: CASSPPGSRANSPLHF

v_gene: TRBV10-3
d_gene: TRBD1
j_gene: TRBJ2-5
abundance: .
CDR3nt: TGTGCCATCAACCAGGGGGCAGCCCAAGAGACCCAGTACTTC
CDR3aa: CAINQGAAQETQYF

v_gene: TRBV18
d_gene: .
j_gene: TRBJ1-1
abundance: .
CDR3nt: TGTGCCAGCTCACCTCGTGACGGGGGCACTGAAGCTTTCTTT
CDR3aa: CASSPRDGGTEAFF

v_gene: TRBV5-1
d_gene: TRBD2
j_gene: TRBJ2-1
abundance: .
CDR3nt: TGCGCCAGCAGCTCAGCGGGAGGGCCCGATGAGCAGTTCTTC
CDR3aa: CASSSAGGPDEQFF

v_gene: TRBV14
d_gene: .
j_gene: TRBJ1-4
abundance: .
CDR3nt: TGTGCCAGCAGCTTTCGGGCAGGGGATAATGAAAAACTGTTTTTT
CDR3aa: CASSFRAGDNEKLFF

v_gene: TRBV12-5
d_gene: TRBD1
j_gene: TRBJ1-2
abundance: .
CDR3nt: TGTGCTAGTGGTTTGGTATTAGGGGTGGCGGGACAGAGGAACACCTTC
CDR3aa: CASGLVLGVAGQRNTF

v_gene: TRBV4-1
d_gene: TRBD2
j_gene: TRBJ2-1
abundance: .
CDR3nt: TGCTCCAGCAGCCCTCCCTCGACTAGCGGGGGGCCTAGCTCCTACAATGAGCAGTTCTTC
CDR3aa: CSSSPPSTSGGPSSYNEQFF

v_gene: TRBV11-2
d_gene: .
j_gene: TRBJ1-1
abundance: .
CDR3nt: TGTGCCAGCAGACGGGGGGAAGAGAACACTGAAGCTTTCTTT
CDR3aa: CASRRGEENTEAFF

v_gene: TRBV6-1
d_gene: TRBD2
j_gene: TRBJ2-7
abundance: .
CDR3nt: TGTGCCAGCAGTGAAGACAGCGGGGGAGCCTACGAGCAGTACTTC
CDR3aa: CASSEDSGGAYEQYF

v_gene: TRBV11-2
d_gene: .
j_gene: TRBJ2-7
abundance: .
CDR3nt: TGTGCCAGCAGCTTCATGACAGAATACGAGCAGTACTTC
CDR3aa: CASSFMTEYEQYF

v_gene: TRBV29-1
d_gene: TRBD1
j_gene: TRBJ1-1
abundance: .
CDR3nt: TGCAGCGTTGGACAGGGGGCGAACACTGAAGCTTTCTTT
CDR3aa: CSVGQGANTEAFF

v_gene: TRBV19
d_gene: .
j_gene: TRBJ2-3
abundance: once
CDR3nt: TGTGCCAGTAGTATAGCTAGTTCGGGCACAGATACGCAGTATTTT
CDR3aa: CASSIASSGTDTQYF